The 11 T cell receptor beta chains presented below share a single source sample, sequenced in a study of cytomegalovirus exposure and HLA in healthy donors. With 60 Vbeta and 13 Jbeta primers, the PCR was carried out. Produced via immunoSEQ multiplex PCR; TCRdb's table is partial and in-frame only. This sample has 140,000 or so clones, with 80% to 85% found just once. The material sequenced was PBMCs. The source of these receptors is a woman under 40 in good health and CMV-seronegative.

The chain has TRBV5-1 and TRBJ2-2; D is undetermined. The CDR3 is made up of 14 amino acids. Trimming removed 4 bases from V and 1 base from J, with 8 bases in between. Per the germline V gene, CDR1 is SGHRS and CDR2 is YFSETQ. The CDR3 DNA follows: TGCGCCAGCAGCCTAAACAGGAACACCGGGGAGCTGTTTTTT. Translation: CASSLNRNTGELFF.

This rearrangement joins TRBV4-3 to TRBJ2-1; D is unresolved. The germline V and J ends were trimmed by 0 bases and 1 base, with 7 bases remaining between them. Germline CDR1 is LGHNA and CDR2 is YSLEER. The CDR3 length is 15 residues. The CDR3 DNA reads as TGCGCCAGCAGCCAAGATGTGAGGTCCTACAATGAGCAGTTCTTC. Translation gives CASSQDVRSYNEQFF.

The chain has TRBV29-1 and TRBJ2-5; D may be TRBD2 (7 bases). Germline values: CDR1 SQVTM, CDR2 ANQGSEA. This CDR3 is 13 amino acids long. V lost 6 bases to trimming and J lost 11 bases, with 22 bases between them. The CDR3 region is CSVGGGQRLEQYF. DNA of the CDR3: TGCAGCGTGGGGGGGGGCCAGCGCTTGGAGCAGTACTTC.

The CDR3 DNA reads TGTGCCAGCACGGGACTAGGTCAAGAGACCCAGTACTTC. Translating it yields CASTGLGQETQYF. This chain joins TRBV5-5 and TRBJ2-5, with 8 bases matching TRBD2. The CDR3 sequence is 13 residues long. The V gene end was trimmed by 6 bases and the J gene end by 2 bases; junction bases not matched to a gene: 3. Germline V gene data show CDR1 as SGHKS and CDR2 as YYEKEE (reference sequence).

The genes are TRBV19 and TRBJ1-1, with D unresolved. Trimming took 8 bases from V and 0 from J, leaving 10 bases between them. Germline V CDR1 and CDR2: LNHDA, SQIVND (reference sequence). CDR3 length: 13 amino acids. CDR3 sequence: CASGVSMNTEAFF. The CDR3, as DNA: TGTGCCAGTGGAGTGAGCATGAACACTGAAGCTTTCTTT. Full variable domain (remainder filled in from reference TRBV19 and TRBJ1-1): DGGITQSPKYLFRKEGQNVTLSCEQNLNHDAMYWYRQDPGQGLRLIYYSQIVNDFQKGDIAEGYSVSREKKESFPLTVTSAQKNPTAFYLCASGVSMNTEAFFGQGTRLTVV.

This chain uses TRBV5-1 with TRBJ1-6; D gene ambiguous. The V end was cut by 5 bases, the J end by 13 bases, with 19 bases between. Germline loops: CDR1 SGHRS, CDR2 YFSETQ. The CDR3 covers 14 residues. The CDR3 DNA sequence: TGCGCCAGCAGTTCTTACGGACTCGAGGACCCCCTCCACTTT. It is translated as CASSSYGLEDPLHF.

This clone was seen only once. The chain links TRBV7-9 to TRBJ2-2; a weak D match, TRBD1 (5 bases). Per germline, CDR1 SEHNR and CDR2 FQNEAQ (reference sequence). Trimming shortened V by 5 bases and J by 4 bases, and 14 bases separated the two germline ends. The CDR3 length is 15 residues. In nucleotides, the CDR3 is TGTGCCAGCAGCCTTCACCAGGGAACCACCGGGGAGCTGTTTTTT. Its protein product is CASSLHQGTTGELFF.

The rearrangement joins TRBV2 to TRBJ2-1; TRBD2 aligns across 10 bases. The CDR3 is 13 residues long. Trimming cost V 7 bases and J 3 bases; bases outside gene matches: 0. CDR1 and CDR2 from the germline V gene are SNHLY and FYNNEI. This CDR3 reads CASKREGYNEQFF. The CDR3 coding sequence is TGTGCCAGCAAGCGGGAGGGCTACAATGAGCAGTTCTTC.

The CDR3 loop reads CASSSLGGPYEQYF. The CDR3, as DNA: TGCGCCAGCAGCTCACTTGGGGGCCCCTACGAGCAGTACTTC. This chain joins TRBV5-1 and TRBJ2-7, with D maybe TRBD1 (6 bases). V lost 3 bases, J lost 2 bases, and 12 bases lay in between. From germline, CDR1 is SGHRS and CDR2 YFSETQ. The length of the CDR3 is 14 residues.

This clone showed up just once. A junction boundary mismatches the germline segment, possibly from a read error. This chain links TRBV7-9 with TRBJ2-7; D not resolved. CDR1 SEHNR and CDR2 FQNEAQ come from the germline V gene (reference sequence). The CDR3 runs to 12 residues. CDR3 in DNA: TGTGCCGGCAGCTTAACGGTCTACGAGCAGTACTTC. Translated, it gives CAGSLTVYEQYF.

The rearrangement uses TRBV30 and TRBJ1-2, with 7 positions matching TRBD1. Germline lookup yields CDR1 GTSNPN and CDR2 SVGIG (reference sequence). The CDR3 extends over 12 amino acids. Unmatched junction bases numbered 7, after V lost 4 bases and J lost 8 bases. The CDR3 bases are TGTGCCTGGAAGGGACAGACGGAGGGCTACACCTTC. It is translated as CAWKGQTEGYTF. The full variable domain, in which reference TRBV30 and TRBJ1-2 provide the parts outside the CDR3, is SQTIHQWPATLVQPVGSPLSLECTVEGTSNPNLYWYRQAAGRGLQLLFYSVGIGQISSEVPQNLSASRPQDRQFILSSKKLLLSDSGFYLCAWKGQTEGYTFGSGTRLTVV.